The T cell receptor beta chain described here comes from a study of T cell clonality in common variable immunodeficiency. V lost 1 base, J lost 5 bases, and 7 bases stayed unmatched. The CDR3 is made up of 17 amino acids. In germline, CDR1 is MNHNS, CDR2 SASEGT. Some clones are missing from TCRdb's copy, which holds only in-frame ones; the method was immunoSEQ multiplex PCR. The sample contains fewer than 35,000 clones, none of them singletons. This clone was observed a handful of times. As yet, its antigen is unknown. The CDR3 goes on 3 residues after the read ends, and that part is filled in from the germline J gene. Patients and controls were mostly of Caucasian heritage. No CVID subject was ill or on immunomodulatory drugs when sampled. Findings of the study overall: Fewer deletions and N-nucleotide insertions were reportedly seen in common variable immunodeficiency TCR beta sequences. Patient heterogeneity in the CVID cohort limited correlations between repertoire features and clinical complications.

The sequence was collected from a human donor with common variable immunodeficiency. The specimen sequenced was peripheral blood mononuclear cells. The chain uses TRBV6-1 and TRBJ2-3; 12 bases agree with TRBD2. CDR3 in amino acids: CASSEDSSGGAGDTQYF. The sequenced CDR3 bases are TGTGCCAGCAGTGAAGATTCTAGCGGGGGGGCAGGAGATACG.